This record concerns one T cell receptor (beta chain) sequence. Its target antigen remains unknown. One base away there is no much larger clone; base qualities are not given. Other DNA sequences in the sample encode the same CDR3. The immunoSEQ Assay, a bias-controlled multiplex PCR, was used to amplify TCRbeta CDR3 regions from genomic DNA. As for the authors' bioinformatics: Within the assay, amplification of reference gene primers was used to estimate how many nucleated cells each sample contained. To quantify the absolute abundance of each unique TCRbeta CDR3 rearrangement, sequence reads were collapsed and filtered. For each sample, productive Simpson clonality was calculated as the square root of Simpson's diversity index across productive rearrangements. TCRdb retrieved this table from immuneACCESS and kept in-frame rearrangements only. Not all clones are present; in checked studies, unresolved V genes account for under half, and no reason is known for the remainder. V and J calls and clone size follow that table, whereas D and trimming were derived from the DNA. The sample yields hundreds of thousands of clones; 80% to 90% were counted once. The top ten clonotypes cover 1.1% of the sample.

This sample was taken from a study of blood T cell repertoires in COVID-19 (dated by TCRdb to about 2020). Some background on the complete study: Samples from collaborators originated in the United States, Italy and Spain and spanned both the acute and convalescent phases of COVID-19. The material from the prospective study consisted of cDNA or gDNA derived from T cells, B-cell-depleted T cells, or PBMCs. Subjects who had been exposed to COVID-19, were actively infected with it, or had recovered from it provided the deeply sampled blood TCRbeta repertoires that made up the dataset. A freely available public database, intended as a resource for researchers studying the immune response to SARS-CoV-2, is where the repertoires were released. Samples were obtained from the ongoing ImmuneRACE study (first 160 participants) and from 1,200 or so subjects provided by 6 global collaborators. Nearly every sample came with metadata listing a de-identified subject ID, COVID-19 status, age in years and sex. Where HLA class I and class II types were available, the types were taken from metadata supplied by the sample provider, not from assay-based typing. Findings and caveats that apply to the study as a whole: The quantity of clinical and demographic metadata differed by source and by participant and was supplied without curation.

Participants in the prospective study were enrolled through a virtual design, were aged about 18 to 90 years, and lived in 24 United States geographic areas. Cohort assignment in the prospective study relied on participant-reported clinical history from a screening survey and a study questionnaire. Recovered participants in ImmuneRACE Cohort 3 were defined as having two consecutive negative NP/OP PCR tests, clearance from a healthcare professional, or resolution of symptoms. Mobile phlebotomists in the prospective study collected whole blood, serum and a nasopharyngeal or oropharyngeal swab from every participant. Participants in the prospective study had the option to provide additional blood draws and questionnaires over a roughly 2-month period. Blood samples from the prospective study were shipped frozen or at room temperature prior to DNA extraction. V ends up 0 bases short and J 1 base short, with an unmatched junction base count of 3. From its cysteine to its phenylalanine, the CDR3 spans 16 amino acids. The retained sequence is limited to the CDR3, 48 bases, with the frame set at the first base. Based on the germline V gene, the CDR1 and CDR2 sequences are SGDLS and YYNGEE.

Recombination joined TRBV9 with TRBJ2-1, with 8 bases matching TRBD2. This receptor was obtained from a young man who had recovered from COVID-19. The source material was PBMCs or T cells enriched from blood (not recorded which). CDR3 loop: CASSVVSGSSYNEQFF. The bases are TGTGCCAGCAGCGTAGTGAGCGGGAGTTCCTACAATGAGCAGTTCTTC.